The text below deals with one T cell receptor beta chain. Its antigen remains unknown. The CDR3 is made up of 14 amino acids. With 1 base removed from V and 4 bases from J, the gap between germline ends came to 7 bases. CDR1 LGHNA and CDR2 YSLEER come from the germline V gene. This specimen comes from a study of T cell repertoires and HLA-DP antigens. For the study at large: CD4+ T cells were cocultured with HeLa cells expressing HLA-DP. Sorted CD137+CD4+ samples averaged 218.4 ng DNA; pre-culture CD4+ samples, 1,000 to 1,500 ng.

The primer mix covered 54 TRBV segments and 13 TRBJ segments. Deep-resolution sequencing targeted under 250,000 T cell genomes in pre-culture CD4+ samples. Generated by immunoSEQ multiplex PCR, the TCRdb table keeps only in-frame clones and is missing some. The data contain about 89,000 clones, about 89% of them singletons. The V call is TRBV4-3, the J call TRBJ2-2; D remains ambiguous. The sequence derives from a man aged 50 to 60 in good health and CMV-seronegative. The sequenced sample consisted of CD4+ T cells from PBMCs. The CDR3 spells CASSQGRVTGELFF. DNA of the CDR3: TGCGCCAGCAGCCAAGGCCGCGTCACCGGGGAGCTGTTTTTT.